What follows is one T cell receptor beta chain and its context. This sample was included in a study of blood T cell repertoires in COVID-19. Turning to the study itself: COVID-19 samples, acute and convalescent, were from the United States, Italy and Spain. PBMCs, B-cell-depleted T cells, or T cells provided the cDNA or gDNA that made up the material.

Original analysis: Nucleated cell number was recorded as an estimate derived from reference gene primer amplification. The data were produced by immunoSEQ multiplex PCR, yet TCRdb's version contains in-frame clones alone and is incomplete. V, J and clone size were drawn from that table, and D and trimming were deduced from the DNA. The sample lists approximately 180,000 clones, roughly 85% occurring once. After removal of 2 bases from V and 3 bases from J, the junction contained 1 base not matched to a gene. The CDR3 extends over 13 amino acids. Germline CDR1 reads SGHRS; CDR2 reads YFSETQ. The sequencing sample was made of peripheral blood. This rearrangement joins TRBV5-1 to TRBJ2-7; 8 bases match TRBD1. The sequence was collected from a man aged 60 to 69 with active or convalescent COVID-19. The CDR3 DNA reads as TGCGCCAGCAGCTTTACAGGGGGCTACGAGCAGTACTTC. Protein: CASSFTGGYEQYF. The full variable domain, its missing parts supplied by reference TRBV5-1 and TRBJ2-7, is KAGVTQTPRYLIKTRGQQVTLSCSPISGHRSVSWYQQTPGQGLQFLFEYFSETQRNKGNFPGRFSGRQFSNSRSEMNVSTLELGDSALYLCASSFTGGYEQYFGPGTRLTVT.